The clone carrying this TCR beta chain showed up just a few times. No antigen is known for it. Naive CD4+ cells had CD25+ Tregs removed. The V end was cut by 5 bases, the J end by 3 bases, with 8 bases between. The CDR3 extends over 13 amino acids. Germline V lookup: CDR1 SNHLY, CDR2 FYNNEI. Full-length variable regions came from constant-region reverse primers plus semi-nested Nested Universal Primer A PCR. MiXCR, applied by TCRdb to the 5' RACE reads, yields one record per CDR3 protein. The sample consists of 45,000 to 60,000 distinct CDR3 sequences, approximately 24% of them appearing once. Study-level points and caveats: Tumor memory CD4+ T cell TCR gene usage was found to cluster with blood and lymph node memory CD4+ cells and with lymph node naive CD4+ cells. Tumor Tregs overlapped most with tumor, then blood, naive CD4+ cells.

The chain uses TRBV2 and TRBJ1-5; no definite D call. Sequencing input: tumor-infiltrating naive CD4+ T cells sorted from the breast tumor. The subset was: naive CD4+ T cells, CD4+CD45RA+CD25-. The source of this sequence is a female donor with breast cancer. CDR3 residues: CASSYTINQPQHF. The CDR3 region has the DNA TGTGCCAGCAGTTACACTATCAATCAGCCCCAGCATTTT.